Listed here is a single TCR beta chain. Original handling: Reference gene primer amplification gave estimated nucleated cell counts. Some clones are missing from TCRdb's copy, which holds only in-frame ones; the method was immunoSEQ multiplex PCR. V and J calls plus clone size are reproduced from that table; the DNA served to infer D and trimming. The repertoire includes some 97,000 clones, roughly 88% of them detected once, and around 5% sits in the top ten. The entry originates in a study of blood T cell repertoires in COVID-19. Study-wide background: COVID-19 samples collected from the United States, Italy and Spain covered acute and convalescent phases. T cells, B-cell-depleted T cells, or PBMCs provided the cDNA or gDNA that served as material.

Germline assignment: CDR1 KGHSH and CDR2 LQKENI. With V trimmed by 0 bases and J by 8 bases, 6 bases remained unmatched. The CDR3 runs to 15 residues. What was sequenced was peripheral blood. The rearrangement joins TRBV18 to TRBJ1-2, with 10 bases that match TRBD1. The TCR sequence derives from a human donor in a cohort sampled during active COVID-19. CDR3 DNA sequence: TGTGCCAGCTCACCACCCGGACAGGGGGTCGCCGGCTACACCTTC. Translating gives CASSPPGQGVAGYTF.